This T cell receptor beta chain is drawn from a study of blood T cells in healthy people across ages. General study findings and limits: Older age coincided with a roughly linear decline in TCR beta diversity per million T cells. When set beside aged donors, long-lived donors presented more naive CD4+ cells and higher diversity.

There are many counts of this clonotype. What it recognizes is unknown. Primed by a sample-barcoded 5' primer and a J-beta primer mix, a second PCR proceeded for 7 to 11 cycles. MiXCR, run by TCRdb on the 5' RACE reads, gives a single entry per CDR3 protein. The sample lists approximately 880,000 distinct CDR3 sequences, roughly 43% seen once, with around an eighth in the top ten. The CDR3 contains 15 residues. CDR1 is SEHNR and CDR2 is FQNEAQ in the germline V gene (reference sequence). Germline trimming cut 1 base from V and 5 bases from J; bases unmatched to any gene: 2. The sample was blood. The TCR comes from a man aged 30-40 years in good health. The chain uses TRBV7-9 and TRBJ2-1; 10 bases line up with TRBD2. CDR3 residues: CASSLVAGGHNEQFF. CDR3 in DNA: TGTGCCAGCAGCTTAGTAGCGGGGGGCCACAATGAGCAGTTCTTC.